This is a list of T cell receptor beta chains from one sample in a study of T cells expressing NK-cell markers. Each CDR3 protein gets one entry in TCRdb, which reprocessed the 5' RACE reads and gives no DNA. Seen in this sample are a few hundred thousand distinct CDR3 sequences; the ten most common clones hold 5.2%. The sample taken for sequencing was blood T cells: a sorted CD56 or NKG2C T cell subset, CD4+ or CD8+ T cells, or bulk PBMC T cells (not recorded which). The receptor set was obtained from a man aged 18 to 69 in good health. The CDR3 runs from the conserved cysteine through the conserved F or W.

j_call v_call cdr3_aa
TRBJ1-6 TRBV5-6 CASSEDRGTYNSPLHF
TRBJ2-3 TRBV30 CAWAQGAGSTDTQYF
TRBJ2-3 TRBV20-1 CSANSQIADFTDTQYF
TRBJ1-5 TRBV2 CASSDVGAINQPQHF
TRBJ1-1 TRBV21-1 CASSKDDRGCAEAFF
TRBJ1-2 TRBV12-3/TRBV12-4 CASAQGARGYTF
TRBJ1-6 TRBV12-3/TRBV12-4 CASSRAGTGINSPLHF
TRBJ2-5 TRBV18 CASLRDRQETQYF
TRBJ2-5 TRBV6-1 CATKPSGVQETQYF
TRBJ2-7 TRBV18 CASSMDRGSYEQYF
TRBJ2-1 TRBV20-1 CSAREDRVSFSEQFF
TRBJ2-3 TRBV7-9 CASRSGPPGADTQYF
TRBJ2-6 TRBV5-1 CASSLGALSGANVLTF
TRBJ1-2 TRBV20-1 CSARGDRVGGYTF
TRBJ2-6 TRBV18 CASSPRGGSGANVLTF
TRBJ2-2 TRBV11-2 CASSLTGGETGELFF
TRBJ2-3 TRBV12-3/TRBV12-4 CASTPASSGGRQYF
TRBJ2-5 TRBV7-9 CASSLLNGETQYF
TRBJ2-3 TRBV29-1 CSAGQGANTQYF
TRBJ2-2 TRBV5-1 CASSLPGSNTGELFF
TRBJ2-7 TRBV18 CASSPQTGIGYEQYF
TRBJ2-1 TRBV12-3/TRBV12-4 CASRRAGGLIDEQFF
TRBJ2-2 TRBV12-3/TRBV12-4 CASRRTGGAGELFF
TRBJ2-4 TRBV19 CASSTPLREPKAKNIQYF
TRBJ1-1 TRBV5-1 CASSSSGTGRGYTEAFF
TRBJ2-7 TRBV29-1 CSVAPRGAGAYEQYF
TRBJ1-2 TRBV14 CASSQGGRDYGYTF
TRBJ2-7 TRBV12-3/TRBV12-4 CASSNRTDYSYEQYF
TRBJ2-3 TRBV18 CASSLHVHTDTQYF
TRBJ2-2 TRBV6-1 CASPGQGYTGELFF
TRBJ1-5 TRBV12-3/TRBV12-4 CASRKGGDQPQHF
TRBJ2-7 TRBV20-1 CSATPLRDSYYEQYF
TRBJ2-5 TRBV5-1 CASSLGRAGETQYF
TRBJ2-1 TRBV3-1 CASSPSRGEQFF
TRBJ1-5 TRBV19 CASSMEGYNQPQHF
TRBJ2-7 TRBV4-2 CASSEAGGKSYEQYF
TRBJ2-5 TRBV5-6 CASSLYIGAGEETQYF
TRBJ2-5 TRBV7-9 CASSPSGPPETQYF
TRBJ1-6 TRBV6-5 CASSYVGRSNSPLHF
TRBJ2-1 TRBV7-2 CASSLDGQGEQFF
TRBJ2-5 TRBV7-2 CASSAWGNLKETQYF
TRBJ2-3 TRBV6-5 CASSYSGSAQQYF
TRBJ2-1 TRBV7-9 CASSRSGGNEQFF
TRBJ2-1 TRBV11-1 CASSLGHSNNEQFF
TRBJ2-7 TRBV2 CASSLQGSRAYEQYF
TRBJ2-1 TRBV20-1 CSAREKTTSEQFF
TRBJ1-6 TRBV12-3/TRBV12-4 CASSPSRTGVRSPLHF
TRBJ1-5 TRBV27 CASSLSRGNQPQHF
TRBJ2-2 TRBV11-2 CASSLVRGAGELFF
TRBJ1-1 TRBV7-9 CASSLGTGRPNTEAFF
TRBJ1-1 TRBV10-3 CAISDSGRGAGTEAFF
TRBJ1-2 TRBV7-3 CASSKETGGADGYTF
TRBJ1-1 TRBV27 CASSFSLAVGTEAFF
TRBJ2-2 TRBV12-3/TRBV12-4 CASSLWLAHRTGELFF
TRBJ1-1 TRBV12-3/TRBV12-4 CASSRRWGTEAFF